One sample yielded the 15 T cell receptor beta chains listed below, sequenced in a study of long-term antiretroviral therapy in people with HIV. immunoSEQ v3.0 was run at survey level. Clones were sequenced by immunoSEQ multiplex PCR, and TCRdb holds only the in-frame ones, with some missing. This sample yields some 48,000 clones, of which about 81% are seen a single time; 2.5% to 3% belongs to the top ten. The sequencing used unsorted PBMCs, collected 0.8 years after starting antiretroviral therapy. These TCRs come from a woman younger than 30 with HIV.

The CDR3 DNA follows: TGTGCCAGCAGCGTAGAACCAGAGGGGAATGAGCAGTTCTTC. It codes for CASSVEPEGNEQFF. This chain connects TRBV9 to TRBJ2-1; the D call may be TRBD1 or TRBD2 (5 bases each). The V gene lost 0 bases and the J gene lost 7 bases, with 11 bases spanning the gap. CDR1 is SGDLS and CDR2 is YYNGEE in the germline V gene. This CDR3 has 14 residues.

The chain uses TRBV7-3 and TRBJ2-6; no clear D gene. The CDR3 is 15 amino acids. Germline values: CDR1 SGHTA, CDR2 FQGTGA. Trimming shortened V by 8 bases and J by 0 bases, and 11 bases separated the two germline ends. The CDR3 is CASDLLRSGANVLTF. The CDR3, as DNA: TGTGCCAGCGATTTATTGCGCTCTGGGGCCAACGTCCTGACTTTC.

The CDR3 spells CASSSRETQYF. The CDR3 DNA reads as TGTGCCAGCAGTTCTAGGGAGACCCAGTACTTC. The chain is built from TRBV27 and TRBJ2-5; the D is unclear. Germline V gives CDR1 MNHEY, CDR2 SMNVEV (reference sequence). This CDR3 contains 11 residues. V lost 4 bases and J 5 bases, leaving 5 bases between the germline ends.

In its sample, this clone was seen a few times. The gene calls are TRBV9 and TRBJ2-4, with D perhaps being TRBD1 or TRBD2 (6 bases each). This CDR3 has 15 amino acids. Germline V gene lookup returns CDR1 SGDLS and CDR2 YYNGEE. Deletions cut 0 bases from V and 2 bases from J, with 9 bases between. The CDR3 bases are TGTGCCAGCAGCGTAGAGGGGGGACCCAAAAACATTCAGTACTTC. Its protein is CASSVEGGPKNIQYF.

The rearrangement links TRBV28 to TRBJ2-2, with 8 bases matching TRBD2. The germline CDR1 and CDR2 sequences are MDHEN and SYDVKM. CDR3 length equals 15 residues. V gave up 6 bases and J gave up 7 bases; unmatched junction bases: 10. DNA of the CDR3: TGTGCCAGCAGCCGAGGGACTAGGTCGGTCGGGGAGCTGTTTTTT. This gives the protein CASSRGTRSVGELFF.

V usage is TRBV19 and J usage is TRBJ1-1, with D unresolved. V lost 3 bases and J lost 5, with 10 bases in between. Germline values: CDR1 LNHDA, CDR2 SQIVND (reference sequence). The CDR3 totals 13 residues. In DNA form, the CDR3 reads TGTGCCAGTAGTATCTCGGGATATACTGAAGCTTTCTTT. Protein product: CASSISGYTEAFF.

The chain links TRBV18 to TRBJ1-5; D is perhaps TRBD1 (6 bases). The CDR3 spans 16 residues. The ends were cut back, 6 bases at V and 0 bases at J, with 15 bases in the middle. Per germline, CDR1 KGHSH and CDR2 LQKENI. CDR3 sequence reads: CASSGGPGVSNQPQHF. CDR3 nucleotides: TGTGCCAGCTCCGGGGGCCCCGGGGTTAGCAATCAGCCCCAGCATTTT.

This chain connects TRBV18 to TRBJ1-5; maybe TRBD1 (6 bases). The germline V gene has CDR1 KGHSH and CDR2 LQKENI. The CDR3 is 13 residues long. Deletions cut 5 bases from V and 8 bases from J, with 13 bases between. The CDR3 DNA follows: TGTGCCAGCTCAACCAGGGGATGGGAGCCCCAGCATTTT. This codes for CASSTRGWEPQHF.

V gene TRBV5-5 combines with J gene TRBJ2-7; D is unclear. Germline loops: CDR1 SGHKS, CDR2 YYEKEE (reference sequence). The CDR3 spans 11 residues. V was cut by 7 bases and J by 0 bases, with 5 bases left in between. The CDR3 protein is CASGPSYEQYF. The CDR3 nucleotides are TGTGCCAGCGGTCCCTCCTACGAGCAGTACTTC.

The chain carries TRBV28 and TRBJ2-7; D is unclear. Per the germline V gene, CDR1 is MDHEN and CDR2 is SYDVKM. CDR3 size: 12 residues. V was shortened by 10 bases and J by 0 bases, with 10 bases between the two germline ends. CDR3 protein: CAILPSSYEQYF. Here the CDR3 DNA reads TGTGCCATACTCCCAAGCTCCTACGAGCAGTACTTC.

J is TRBJ2-7 and V is TRBV9; maybe TRBD1 (6 bases). Germline V gives CDR1 SGDLS, CDR2 YYNGEE. Trimming shortened V by 2 bases and J by 3 bases, and 15 bases separated the two germline ends. The CDR3 is 15 amino acids. Written as DNA, the CDR3 is TGTGCCAGCAGCGTCCGAGGGACACCCTACTACGAGCAGTACTTC. This translates into CASSVRGTPYYEQYF.

V and J are TRBV27 and TRBJ1-2; D uncertain. CDR3 length: 13 amino acids. V was cut by 6 bases and J by 1 base, with 9 bases left in between. The germline V gene has CDR1 MNHEY and CDR2 SMNVEV (reference sequence). The CDR3 region is CASRQNLNYGYTF. CDR3 DNA: TGTGCCAGCAGGCAGAATCTTAACTATGGCTACACCTTC.

The J gene is TRBJ1-5, the V gene TRBV10-1; D not resolved. Germline loops: CDR1 WNHNN, CDR2 SYGVQD (reference sequence). V was pared by 0 bases and J by 4 bases, with 4 bases between. CDR3 length: 13 residues. CDR3 amino acids: CASSESSNQPQHF. The CDR3 region has the DNA TGCGCCAGCAGTGAGTCGTCAAATCAGCCCCAGCATTTT.

The chain couples TRBV19 to TRBJ1-1, with D maybe TRBD1 (6 bases). The CDR3 spans 15 residues. Germline V gene lookup returns CDR1 LNHDA and CDR2 SQIVND (reference sequence). V lost 1 base and J lost 8, with 17 bases in between. The CDR3 DNA reads as TGTGCCAGTAGTATAGGTTGGAGACAGGAGGGGGAAGCTTTCTTT. Its translation: CASSIGWRQEGEAFF.

This clone appeared once. This chain links TRBV19 with TRBJ2-7; unclear D gene. This CDR3 has 12 residues. Trimming removed 0 bases at V and 7 bases at J, with 7 bases between. CDR1 is LNHDA, CDR2 SQIVND, per germline (reference sequence). The DNA for the CDR3 is TGTGCCAGTAGTATAGATCCCAGTGAGCAGTACTTC. This translates into CASSIDPSEQYF.